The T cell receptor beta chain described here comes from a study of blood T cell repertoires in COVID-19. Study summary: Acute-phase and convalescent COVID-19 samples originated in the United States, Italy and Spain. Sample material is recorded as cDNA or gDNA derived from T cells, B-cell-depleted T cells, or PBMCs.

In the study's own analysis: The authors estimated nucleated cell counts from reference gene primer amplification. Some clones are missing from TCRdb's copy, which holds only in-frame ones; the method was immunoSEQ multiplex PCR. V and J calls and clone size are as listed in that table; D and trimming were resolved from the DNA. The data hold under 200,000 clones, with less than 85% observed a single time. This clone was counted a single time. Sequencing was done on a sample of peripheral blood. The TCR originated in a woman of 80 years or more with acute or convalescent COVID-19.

The CDR3 reads CASSQEGTSADHSSYNEQFF. CDR3 sequence (DNA): TGTGCCAGCAGCCAAGAAGGGACTAGCGCTGATCATAGCTCCTACAATGAGCAGTTCTTC. The rearrangement joins TRBV3-1 (or the pseudogene TRBV3-2) to TRBJ2-1; 10 bases fit TRBD2. This CDR3 spans 20 amino acids. Germline trimming cut 0 bases from V and 0 bases from J; bases unmatched to any gene: 11. From germline, CDR1 is LGHDT and CDR2 YNNKEL (reference sequence).